This TCR beta chain appears in the sequencing data of a study of OX40 agonist ivuxolimab in advanced cancers. Across the study: From about 23 to 85 years was the age range, with a mean of around 60 years, and about 83% were male. Regarding the study as a whole: Some patients without response likewise showed low normalized clonal expansion.

TCRdb's table, derived via immunoSEQ multiplex PCR, lists solely in-frame clones and lacks some. The sample holds about 51,000 clones, 70% to 80% seen once. This CDR3 is built from 13 residues. V lost 7 bases and J 4 bases, leaving 11 bases between the germline ends. In germline, CDR1 is MNHEY, CDR2 SMNVEV (reference sequence). Concerning this clone: The antigen remains unidentified.

This material consisted of CD4+ or CD8+ T cells sorted from blood, taken in a trial of the OX40 agonist ivuxolimab. V is TRBV27 and J is TRBJ2-1; TRBD2 might be the D (5 bases). The sequence came from an adult with an advanced solid tumor such as melanoma, head and neck, liver or kidney cancer. CDR3 sequence (DNA): TGTGCCAGCAAGCGGAATGGGTACAATGAGCAGTTCTTC. As protein: CASKRNGYNEQFF.